These 28 T cell receptor beta chains were sequenced from one sample in a study of blood T cell repertoires in COVID-19. Produced via immunoSEQ multiplex PCR; TCRdb's table is partial and in-frame only. The table includes some 250,000 clones, approximately 86% detected once. The specimen was peripheral blood. The receptors here all came from a woman in her sixties or seventies with active or convalescent COVID-19.

The chain uses TRBV28 and TRBJ1-5; 12 nucleotides match TRBD1. V lost 6 bases and J lost 1; bases outside the gene matches: 10. Per the germline V gene, CDR1 is MDHEN and CDR2 is SYDVKM. The CDR3 sequence is 18 residues long. The CDR3 sequence: CASREPGQGAWSNQPQHF. In nucleotides, the CDR3 is TGTGCCAGCAGGGAACCGGGACAGGGGGCATGGAGCAATCAGCCCCAGCATTTT. The entire variable domain, with the rest obtained from reference TRBV28 and TRBJ1-5, is as follows: DVKVTQSSRYLVKRTGEKVFLECVQDMDHENMFWYRQDPGLGLRLIYFSYDVKMKEKGDIPEGYSVSREKKERFSLILESASTNQTSMYLCASREPGQGAWSNQPQHFGDGTRLSIL.

The chain employs TRBV6-5 and TRBJ1-6; D might be TRBD1 (6 bases). Deletions cut 7 bases from V and 14 bases from J, with 15 bases between. Germline loops: CDR1 MNHEY, CDR2 SVGAGI. The CDR3 is 12 amino acids. CDR3 DNA: TGTGCCAGCACAGGACAGTTCTTGTCCCTCCACTTT. Amino acids: CASTGQFLSLHF.

On this clone: The sample contains more than one DNA sequence encoding this CDR3. Here the CDR3 DNA reads TGTGCCAGCTCCCCCGGGGCTGAAGCTTTCTTT. Translation gives CASSPGAEAFF. The chain is built from TRBV18 and TRBJ1-1, with D hard to call. Germline V gene data show CDR1 as KGHSH and CDR2 as LQKENI. V lost 6 bases and J lost 6, with 8 bases in between. The CDR3 spans 11 residues.

This clone came up once. The chain links TRBV6-1 to TRBJ1-2, with a possible D match to TRBD1 (6 bases). In germline, CDR1 is MNHNS, CDR2 SASEGT. This CDR3 has 14 amino acids. V was shortened by 2 bases and J by 5 bases, with 12 bases between the two germline ends. This CDR3 reads CASSESTGPYGYTF. In DNA, the CDR3 is TGTGCCAGCAGTGAAAGTACAGGGCCTTATGGCTACACCTTC.

The chain is built from TRBV5-1 and TRBJ1-1, with TRBD1 matching over 9 bases. The CDR3 is 16 amino acids. CDR1 SGHRS and CDR2 YFSETQ come from the germline V gene. J was trimmed by 0 bases and V by 7 bases; bases with no gene match: 10. CDR3 nucleotide sequence: TGCGCCAGCCGACAGGGGGGGAGTTTGGTGAACACTGAAGCTTTCTTT. It translates to CASRQGGSLVNTEAFF.

The CDR3, as DNA: TGTGCCAGCAGCCCCACAGGGAAAGGTGGCTACACCTTC. Translation: CASSPTGKGGYTF. This chain links TRBV3-1 (or the pseudogene TRBV3-2) with TRBJ1-2, with D perhaps TRBD1 (6 bases). Germline lookup yields CDR1 LGHDT and CDR2 YNNKEL (reference sequence). The CDR3 sequence is 13 residues long. V was trimmed by 4 bases and J by 7 bases, leaving 13 bases between them.

This chain uses TRBV20-1 with TRBJ1-2, with D possibly TRBD1 on 5 matching bases. Germline CDR1 and CDR2: DFQATT and SNEGSKA (reference sequence). The ends were cut back, 6 bases at V and 8 bases at J, with 13 bases in the middle. CDR3 length: 11 residues. CDR3 bases: TGCAGTGCCCCTGGCGGGGGGGGCTACACCTTC. Its protein is CSAPGGGGYTF.

The chain couples TRBV2 to TRBJ2-5; 9 bases fit TRBD2. Looked up from germline, CDR1 is SNHLY and CDR2 is FYNNEI. The CDR3 sequence is 13 residues long. V was clipped by 7 bases and J by 5 bases; unmatched bases: 5. CDR3 DNA: TGTGCCAGCACAGCGGGGGGCTTGGAGACCCAGTACTTC. Protein sequence: CASTAGGLETQYF.

The chain uses TRBV3-1 (or the pseudogene TRBV3-2) and TRBJ2-7; maybe TRBD1 (6 bases). This CDR3 is built from 16 residues. Per the germline V gene, CDR1 is LGHDT and CDR2 is YNNKEL (reference sequence). The ends were cut back, 0 bases at V and 0 bases at J, with 12 bases in the middle. CDR3 nucleotides: TGTGCCAGCAGCCAAGATGGGGCAGGGGACTCCTACGAGCAGTACTTC. Translation: CASSQDGAGDSYEQYF.

Concerning this clone: The sample contains more than one DNA sequence encoding this CDR3. V is TRBV7-9 and J is TRBJ2-7; no reliable D call. V lost 2 bases to trimming and J lost 1 base, with 3 bases between them. There are 12 residues in the CDR3. Germline CDR1 is SEHNR and CDR2 is FQNEAQ (reference sequence). This chain's CDR3 is CASSLTSYEQYF. The CDR3 region has the DNA TGTGCCAGCAGCTTAACATCCTACGAGCAGTACTTC. The variable domain in full, with the rest retrieved from reference TRBV7-9 and TRBJ2-7, is DTGVSQNPRHKITKRGQNVTFRCDPISEHNRLYWYRQTLGQGPEFLTYFQNEAQLEKSRLLSDRFSAERPKGSFSTLEIQRTEQGDSAMYLCASSLTSYEQYFGPGTRLTVT.

The V gene is TRBV7-9, the J gene TRBJ2-2; 9 bases are shared with TRBD1. This CDR3 is built from 16 residues. Germline V lookup: CDR1 SEHNR, CDR2 FQNEAQ (reference sequence). V shed 5 bases, J shed 7 bases, and the junction held 11 bases outside the gene matches. The CDR3, as DNA: TGTGCCAGCAGCACCCAGGGGACAGGGCTGGTCGGGGAGCTGTTTTTT. Translation gives CASSTQGTGLVGELFF.

V gene TRBV24-1 combines with J gene TRBJ2-2; possible D gene TRBD2, 5 bases. Germline V gives CDR1 KGHDR, CDR2 SFDVKD. The CDR3 length is 12 residues. V was pared by 8 bases and J by 8 bases, with 11 bases between. CDR3: CATNEGGGELFF. CDR3 nucleotide sequence: TGTGCCACCAACGAGGGTGGAGGGGAGCTGTTTTTT.

This chain uses TRBV20-1 with TRBJ1-4; D unclear. This CDR3 has 13 amino acids. Germline V gene lookup returns CDR1 DFQATT and CDR2 SNEGSKA (reference sequence). V was cut by 3 bases and J by 7 bases, with 12 bases left in between. The chain's CDR3 is CSASPGSAEKLFF. CDR3 bases: TGCAGTGCTAGTCCGGGGTCGGCTGAAAAACTGTTTTTT.

This chain connects TRBV5-1 to TRBJ2-2, with D possibly TRBD2 on 6 matching bases. Germline CDR1 and CDR2: SGHRS and YFSETQ. V was shortened by 8 bases and J by 0 bases, with 11 bases between the two germline ends. The CDR3 totals 14 residues. This CDR3 is CASKGGTNTGELFF. The CDR3, as DNA: TGCGCCAGTAAGGGCGGGACGAACACCGGGGAGCTGTTTTTT.

The chain joins TRBV6-6 to TRBJ2-3, with D possibly TRBD2 on 6 matching bases. V was pared by 0 bases and J by 6 bases, with 13 bases between. The length of the CDR3 is 15 residues. Germline CDR1 is MNHNY and CDR2 is SVGAGI (reference sequence). The CDR3, as DNA: TGTGCCAGCAGTTACTCTCCTTTCGGGAGCGATACGCAGTATTTT. This gives the protein CASSYSPFGSDTQYF.

This rearrangement joins TRBV7-9 to TRBJ2-5; D might be TRBD1 (6 bases). Trimming cost V 5 bases and J 0 bases, with 10 bases left between them. The CDR3 has 14 residues. Germline CDR1 reads SEHNR; CDR2 reads FQNEAQ (reference sequence). The DNA of the CDR3 is TGTGCCAGCAGCCGGGACACTTACCAAGAGACCCAGTACTTC. Translating it yields CASSRDTYQETQYF.

The CDR3 DNA reads as TGTGCCAGCAGTGACACAGGGATTTATGGCTACACCTTC. Translating it yields CASSDTGIYGYTF. V is TRBV2 and J is TRBJ1-2; D might be TRBD1 (6 bases). This CDR3 region has 13 residues. Germline assignment: CDR1 SNHLY and CDR2 FYNNEI. The V and J ends lost 3 bases and 5 bases respectively, with 10 bases between them.

The rearrangement links TRBV6-2 or TRBV6-3 to TRBJ1-6; the D is unclear. Trimming took off 2 bases at V and 8 bases at J, with 7 bases between the two ends. CDR3 length equals 13 residues. Germline CDR1 MNHEY, CDR2 SVGEGT. The CDR3 loop is CASSYEVYSPLHF. The CDR3 DNA is TGTGCCAGCAGTTACGAGGTTTATTCACCCCTCCACTTT.

This clone was recorded only once. The chain links TRBV4-3 to TRBJ2-3; D remains ambiguous. CDR1 and CDR2 (germline): LGHNA, YSLEER. The CDR3 has 14 residues. Deletions cut 4 bases from V and 1 base from J, with 9 bases between. The CDR3 DNA follows: TGCGCCAGCAGCCGAAGAAGCGGCACAGATACGCAGTATTTT. It specifies CASSRRSGTDTQYF.

The chain links TRBV5-1 to TRBJ2-2; a weak D match, TRBD2 (5 bases). Per germline, CDR1 SGHRS and CDR2 YFSETQ. Trimming shortened V by 4 bases and J by 8 bases, and 9 bases separated the two germline ends. The CDR3 is 12 amino acids. DNA for the CDR3: TGCGCCAGCAGCCCAACGGGGGGGGAGCTGTTTTTT. This sequence encodes CASSPTGGELFF.

The chain recombines TRBV18 with TRBJ1-3, with D uncertain. Between the trimmed V and J ends, which lost 3 bases and 4 bases, there was a span of 7 bases. This CDR3 region has 13 residues. Germline assignment: CDR1 KGHSH and CDR2 LQKENI. The CDR3 is CASSPGRGNTIYF. The CDR3 DNA is TGTGCCAGCTCACCGGGGAGAGGAAACACCATATATTTT.

The chain recombines TRBV5-6 with TRBJ2-1; D might be TRBD1 (5 bases). CDR3 length: 14 amino acids. V lost 7 bases, J lost 0 bases, and 11 bases lay in between. CDR1 is SGHDT, CDR2 YYEEEE, per germline. The CDR3 loop is CASSSGYSYNEQFF. Written as DNA, the CDR3 is TGTGCCAGCTCTTCAGGGTACTCCTACAATGAGCAGTTCTTC.

The chain carries TRBV10-3 and TRBJ2-3; TRBD2 agrees at 15 bases. CDR1 ENHRY and CDR2 SYGVKD come from the germline V gene. The trim removed 11 bases at V and 0 bases at J, leaving 3 bases unmatched. CDR3 length: 15 amino acids. DNA of the CDR3: TGTGCCCTAGGGACTAGCGGGGGGAGCACAGATACGCAGTATTTT. This sequence encodes CALGTSGGSTDTQYF.

The chain's CDR3 is CASSERVYTF. The CDR3 DNA is TGTGCCAGCAGTGAGAGGGTCTACACCTTC. This sequence joins TRBV2 and TRBJ1-2; no firm D call. Germline values: CDR1 SNHLY, CDR2 FYNNEI. CDR3 length equals 10 residues. V gave up 3 bases and J gave up 10 bases, with 6 bases separating them.

The V and J genes are TRBV5-1 and TRBJ2-1; 9 nucleotides match TRBD2. The CDR3 is 16 residues long. The germline V gene has CDR1 SGHRS and CDR2 YFSETQ. Losses at the gene ends were 3 bases for V and 8 bases for J; bases not matched to a gene: 12. The CDR3 sequence is CASSSGLALADYEQFF. The CDR3 DNA follows: TGCGCCAGCAGCTCGGGACTAGCCCTAGCTGACTATGAGCAGTTCTTC.

This clone was detected only once. The chain employs TRBV5-1 and TRBJ2-7, with D unclear. Trimming stripped 5 bases from V and 4 bases from J, with 7 bases between. The CDR3 is 11 amino acids. CDR1 and CDR2 from the germline V gene are SGHRS and YFSETQ. The CDR3 DNA sequence: TGCGCCAGCAGTTATTCTTACGAGCAGTACTTC. This encodes CASSYSYEQYF.

The rearrangement uses TRBV5-1 and TRBJ2-4; the D is unclear. V was clipped by 0 bases and J by 1 base, with 14 bases between them. CDR1 is SGHRS and CDR2 is YFSETQ in the germline V gene. This CDR3 region has 17 residues. CDR3 residues: CASSLAVSGNAKNIQYF. DNA of the CDR3: TGCGCCAGCAGCTTGGCCGTATCGGGTAATGCCAAAAACATTCAGTACTTC.

The chain is built from TRBV11-2 and TRBJ2-5, with 8 nucleotides matching TRBD1. The CDR3 spans 13 residues. V was pared by 5 bases and J by 4 bases, with 3 bases of the junction left unmatched. The V gene's germline CDR1 is SGHAT and CDR2 FQNNGV. For the CDR3, the DNA is TGTGCCAGCAGCCCGGGACAGGTAGAGACCCAGTACTTC. It specifies CASSPGQVETQYF.